The next 21 T cell receptor beta chains were all read from a single sample in a study of brain metastases from non-small cell lung cancer. The protocol was immunoSEQ multiplex PCR, while the TCRdb copy is restricted to in-frame clones and leaves out a portion. The sample carries about 3,800 clones, about 90% recorded once. Sequenced material: primary lung tumor tissue. The source is a donor at least 40 years old with non-small cell lung cancer.

The genes are TRBV6-5 and TRBJ2-7, with D perhaps TRBD2 (6 bases). The CDR3 has 16 residues. CDR1 is MNHEY and CDR2 is SVGAGI in the germline V gene. V was cut by 1 base and J by 1 base, with 14 bases left in between. DNA of the CDR3: TGTGCCAGCAGTTACTTGAATCGGGGGAGGTCCTACGAGCAGTACTTC. Its protein is CASSYLNRGRSYEQYF.

The J gene is TRBJ2-7, the V gene TRBV7-9, with 8 bases identical to TRBD2. Per germline, CDR1 SEHNR and CDR2 FQNEAQ (reference sequence). V lost 3 bases to trimming and J lost 4 bases; unmatched junction nucleotides: 2. The CDR3 is 13 amino acids. CDR3 loop: CASSFGTRYEQYF. For the CDR3, the DNA is TGTGCCAGCAGCTTTGGGACTAGGTACGAGCAGTACTTC.

In its sample, this clone was seen a few times. The chain is built from TRBV7-3 and TRBJ2-3; D remains ambiguous. CDR1 and CDR2 (germline): SGHTA, FQGTGA. The V and J ends lost 0 bases and 7 bases respectively, with 8 bases between them. This CDR3 spans 13 amino acids. The CDR3 loop reads CASSLTTENTQYF. The CDR3 DNA reads as TGTGCCAGCAGCTTAACGACTGAGAATACGCAGTATTTT.

The chain uses TRBV10-1 and TRBJ2-3; TRBD2 aligns across 14 bases. This CDR3 comprises 15 residues. The germline gives CDR1 WNHNN, CDR2 SYGVQD (reference sequence). J gave up 6 bases and V 5 bases, and 4 bases lay outside the gene matches. The CDR3 DNA reads as TGCGCCAGCAGTCCGACTAGCGGGGGGGCGGATACGCAGTATTTT. Residues: CASSPTSGGADTQYF.

The chain is built from TRBV6-5 and TRBJ1-4, with TRBD1 matching over 7 bases. The junction had 6 bases not matched to a gene; V was cut back by 6 bases and J by 5 bases. Germline CDR1 MNHEY, CDR2 SVGAGI. This CDR3 is built from 14 residues. The DNA for the CDR3 is TGTGCCAGCAGACGGACAGGTTGGAATGAAAAACTGTTTTTT. This codes for CASRRTGWNEKLFF.

This rearrangement joins TRBV7-3 to TRBJ2-7; TRBD1 or TRBD2 may be the D gene (5 bases each). V was trimmed by 5 bases and J by 0 bases, leaving 11 bases between them. The CDR3 has 14 amino acids. Germline CDR1 and CDR2: SGHTA and FQGTGA. CDR3 sequence reads: CASSLGPTSYEQYF. CDR3 DNA sequence: TGTGCCAGCAGCCTGGGACCCACCTCCTACGAGCAGTACTTC.

This clone came up once. An end of the junction does not agree with germline; a read error may underlie this. The chain is built from TRBV6-6 and TRBJ1-5; D not certain. This CDR3 comprises 12 residues. Germline assignment: CDR1 MNHNY and CDR2 SVGAGI (reference sequence). CDR3 sequence: CASTPPNQPQHF. The CDR3 bases are TGTGCCAGCACCCCCCCTAATCAACCCCAGCATTTT.

Notes on this clone: A read error may account for a junction end that differs from germline. The chain's CDR3 is CANSSGAGGSPLHF. In DNA form, the CDR3 reads TGTGCCAACAGCTCCGGTGCCGGGGGATCACCCCTCCACTTT. The J gene is TRBJ1-6, the V gene TRBV11-3; TRBD1 is a possible D gene (5 bases). This CDR3 contains 14 residues. Germline CDR1 reads SGHNT; CDR2 reads YENEEA.

The chain links TRBV4-2 to TRBJ2-3, with D possibly being TRBD1 (6 bases). The CDR3 runs to 17 residues. V was cut by 0 bases and J by 5 bases, with 18 bases left in between. The germline CDR1 and CDR2 sequences are LGHNA and YNFKEQ. CDR3 coding DNA: TGTGCCAGCAGCCAAGATCTATGGGCCAGGGGAGAAGATACGCAGTATTTT. It codes for CASSQDLWARGEDTQYF.

This clone was recorded a few times. Other DNA sequences in the sample encode the same CDR3. The chain links TRBV6-1 to TRBJ1-2, with D uncertain. CDR3 size: 12 residues. Looked up from germline, CDR1 is MNHNS and CDR2 is SASEGT. Trimming took 3 bases from V and 8 from J, leaving 10 bases between them. The CDR3 here is CASSEPLAGYTF. For the CDR3, the DNA is TGTGCCAGCAGTGAGCCCTTAGCGGGCTACACCTTC.

On this clone itself: Other nucleotide sequences in the sample specify the same CDR3. The rearrangement uses TRBV6-5 and TRBJ1-3, with unresolved D. V lost 2 bases and J lost 0, with 11 bases in between. The CDR3 length is 16 residues. CDR1 MNHEY and CDR2 SVGAGI come from the germline V gene. The CDR3: CASSYTLASSGNTIYF. CDR3 bases: TGTGCCAGCAGTTACACCCTTGCATCCTCTGGAAACACCATATATTTT.

This clone has a single count. The V and J genes are TRBV19 and TRBJ1-5, with a possible D match to TRBD1 (5 bases). The CDR3 is 13 residues long. V was shortened by 5 bases and J by 7 bases, with 12 bases between the two germline ends. CDR1 is LNHDA and CDR2 is SQIVND in the germline V gene (reference sequence). The CDR3 loop is CASSLQVRQPQHF. The CDR3 DNA reads as TGTGCCAGTAGTTTACAGGTCCGGCAGCCCCAGCATTTT.

The CDR3 loop is CASSLRGVVDLGKNIQYF. In DNA, the CDR3 is TGTGCCAGCAGTTTAAGGGGAGTTGTTGATCTGGGCAAAAACATTCAGTACTTC. The chain has TRBV6-7 and TRBJ2-4; D tentatively reads TRBD1 or TRBD2 (5 bases each). TRBV6-7 is an ORF, and what it does is uncertain. The length of the CDR3 is 18 residues. V was pared by 4 bases and J by 3 bases, with 22 bases between.

The chain is built from TRBV25-1 and TRBJ1-5; perhaps TRBD1 as D (5 bases). Germline V gene lookup returns CDR1 MGHDK and CDR2 SYGVNS. V was cut by 7 bases and J by 2 bases, with 21 bases left in between. The CDR3 has 17 residues. This chain's CDR3 is CASTTYRARDGNQPQHF. For the CDR3, the DNA is TGTGCCAGCACCACCTATCGAGCCAGGGACGGCAATCAGCCCCAGCATTTT.

The gene calls are TRBV5-1 and TRBJ2-3; 14 bases fit TRBD2. This CDR3 comprises 15 residues. Germline CDR1 and CDR2: SGHRS and YFSETQ. The J segment lost 3 bases and the V segment lost 6 bases, leaving 3 bases of the junction unmatched. For the CDR3, the DNA is TGCGCCAGCAAATGGACTAGCGGGGGGACAGATACGCAGTATTTT. Residues: CASKWTSGGTDTQYF.

The V and J genes are TRBV19 and TRBJ2-3, with D unresolved. Germline V gene data show CDR1 as LNHDA and CDR2 as SQIVND (reference sequence). Between the trimmed V and J ends, which lost 8 bases and 3 bases, there was a span of 15 bases. The CDR3 consists of 14 residues. The CDR3 spells CASAISGGTDTQYF. The CDR3 nucleotides are TGTGCCAGTGCGATCTCAGGTGGTACAGATACGCAGTATTTT.

The V and J genes are TRBV18 and TRBJ1-1; TRBD1 matches at 7 bases. This CDR3 comprises 13 residues. CDR1 and CDR2 (germline): KGHSH, LQKENI. V shed 6 bases and J 11 bases; nucleotides not matched to a gene: 12. DNA for the CDR3: TGTGCCAGCTCGGCAGGGACAGCCCAGGCGGCTTTCTTT. This sequence encodes CASSAGTAQAAFF.

The chain joins TRBV6-6 to TRBJ2-3; 7 bases line up with TRBD2. The CDR3 loop spans 15 amino acids. Germline values: CDR1 MNHNY, CDR2 SVGAGI (reference sequence). V gave up 4 bases and J gave up 0 bases; unmatched junction bases: 4. The DNA of the CDR3 is TGTGCCAGCAGTTTGACTAGCCCTAGCACAGATACGCAGTATTTT. Amino acid sequence: CASSLTSPSTDTQYF.

The chain has TRBV5-8 and TRBJ2-5; 7 nucleotides line up with TRBD1. Germline CDR1 SGHTS, CDR2 YDEGEE. The CDR3 contains 15 residues. The V segment lost 4 bases and the J segment 7 bases; nucleotides outside the gene matches: 13. In DNA, the CDR3 is TGTGCCAGCAGCAAGGGACAGCAGCAGGTGGGGACCCAGTACTTC. Its protein is CASSKGQQQVGTQYF.

The sample holds a few counts of this clone. The CDR3 is CASSGAGVEQYF. Written as DNA, the CDR3 is TGTGCCAGCAGCGGAGCGGGGGTTGAGCAGTACTTC. The V gene is TRBV2, the J gene TRBJ2-7; 8 bases align to TRBD2. This CDR3 spans 12 amino acids. V was pared by 6 bases and J by 7 bases, with 5 bases of the junction left unmatched. CDR1 SNHLY and CDR2 FYNNEI come from the germline V gene.

The V gene is TRBV11-1, the J gene TRBJ2-7; D gene ambiguous. The CDR3 is 12 residues long. The V and J ends lost 2 bases and 4 bases respectively, with 6 bases between them. CDR1 and CDR2 from the germline V gene are SGHAT and FQDESV (reference sequence). CDR3 sequence reads: CASSLKGYEQYF. The CDR3 DNA follows: TGTGCCAGCAGCTTAAAGGGTTACGAGCAGTACTTC. Drawing the rest from reference TRBV11-1 and TRBJ2-7, the complete variable domain is EAEVAQSPRYKITEKSQAVAFWCDPISGHATLYWYRQILGQGPELLVQFQDESVVDDSQLPKDRFSAERLKGVDSTLKIQPAELGDSAMYLCASSLKGYEQYFGPGTRLTVT.